These 15 T cell receptor beta chains share one sample of origin, sequenced in a study of human thymus T cells. Resections that were taken during corrective heart surgery supplied the thymus tissue. Some clones are missing from TCRdb's copy, which holds only in-frame ones; the method was immunoSEQ multiplex PCR. The data contain roughly 120,000 clones, around 94% of them singletons. Sequencing was performed on thymus tissue. The receptors here all came from a boy under three years old with a congenital heart defect but otherwise immunologically healthy.

As DNA, the CDR3 is TGTGCCAGCAGTATCTCCTACGAGCAGTACTTC. Amino acid sequence: CASSISYEQYF. The rearrangement joins TRBV2 to TRBJ2-7; D unclear. Trimming stripped 5 bases from V and 0 bases from J, with 2 bases between. Germline V gene sequence: CDR1 SNHLY, CDR2 FYNNEI. The CDR3 contains 11 residues.

The rearrangement joins TRBV15 to TRBJ2-1; 10 nucleotides match TRBD2. CDR3 length: 17 residues. CDR1 and CDR2 from the germline V gene are LNHNV and YYDKDF (reference sequence). V lost 3 bases, J lost 5 bases, and 10 bases stayed unmatched. The CDR3 coding sequence is TGTGCCACCAGCAGTCTTTCCAGGACTAGCGGCCACAATGAGCAGTTCTTC. It codes for CATSSLSRTSGHNEQFF.

CDR3 sequence reads: CAWKVRTGVSPLHF. CDR3 DNA: TGTGCCTGGAAAGTCAGGACAGGGGTTTCACCCCTCCACTTT. The rearrangement joins TRBV30 to TRBJ1-6; TRBD1 agrees at 9 bases. The CDR3 consists of 14 residues. The V gene end was trimmed by 4 bases and the J gene end by 9 bases; junction bases not matched to a gene: 7. The germline V gene has CDR1 GTSNPN and CDR2 SVGIG (reference sequence).

The chain is built from TRBV5-1 and TRBJ2-2; D not certain. There are 14 residues in the CDR3. Trimming left V 0 bases short and J 3 bases short, with 6 bases between. Germline lookup yields CDR1 SGHRS and CDR2 YFSETQ. CDR3 nucleotide sequence: TGCGCCAGCAGCTTGGAACAGCACACCGGGGAGCTGTTTTTT. Amino acids: CASSLEQHTGELFF.

In the case of this clone: Additional DNA sequences in this sample encode the identical CDR3. The gene calls are TRBV5-1 and TRBJ2-5; D unclear. V lost 0 bases and J 2 bases, leaving 5 bases between the germline ends. The germline gives CDR1 SGHRS, CDR2 YFSETQ. This CDR3 region has 13 residues. The DNA of the CDR3 is TGCGCCAGCAGCTTGGGACCTCAAGAGACCCAGTACTTC. This sequence encodes CASSLGPQETQYF.

The chain has TRBV27 and TRBJ2-3, with 15 bases lining up with TRBD2. The V gene's germline CDR1 is MNHEY and CDR2 SMNVEV (reference sequence). The J segment lost 3 bases and the V segment lost 3 bases, leaving 13 bases of the junction unmatched. The CDR3 has 20 amino acids. For the CDR3, the DNA is TGTGCCAGCAGTTTCCTCGGACTAGCGGGGGGGTCTGGGCCTACAGATACGCAGTATTTT. Amino acids: CASSFLGLAGGSGPTDTQYF.

The chain employs TRBV18 and TRBJ2-7; D possibly matches TRBD1 or TRBD2 (5 bases each). Germline V gene lookup returns CDR1 KGHSH and CDR2 LQKENI. The CDR3 spans 14 residues. Trimming took 5 bases from V and 2 from J, leaving 13 bases between them. CDR3 coding DNA: TGTGCCAGCTCAGCCGGGGCAGTTCCCTACGAGCAGTACTTC. This gives the protein CASSAGAVPYEQYF.

The rearrangement links TRBV7-9 to TRBJ1-1; no clear D gene. V lost 4 bases and J 6 bases, leaving 18 bases between the germline ends. Germline values: CDR1 SEHNR, CDR2 FQNEAQ (reference sequence). The CDR3 totals 15 residues. CDR3 region: CASSSYRSGRPEAFF. CDR3 nucleotides: TGTGCCAGCAGCTCATACCGATCCGGACGACCTGAAGCTTTCTTT.

J is TRBJ2-1 and V is TRBV7-7; 9 bases align to TRBD1. The V gene's germline CDR1 is SSHAT and CDR2 FNYEAQ (reference sequence). Germline trimming cut 5 bases from V and 5 bases from J; bases unmatched to any gene: 7. The CDR3 covers 15 residues. The CDR3 DNA reads as TGTGCCAGCAGCACCGGGACAGGGAGGGACAATGAGCAGTTCTTC. Its protein is CASSTGTGRDNEQFF. Combining the CDR3 with reference TRBV7-7 and TRBJ2-1 gives the whole variable domain GAGVSQSPRYKVTKRGQDVTLRCDPISSHATLYWYQQALGQGPEFLTYFNYEAQPDKSGLPSDRFSAERPEGSISTLTIQRTEQRDSAMYRCASSTGTGRDNEQFFGPGTRLTVL.

V usage is TRBV19 and J usage is TRBJ2-7, with TRBD2 matching 10 bases. Germline CDR1 reads LNHDA; CDR2 reads SQIVND (reference sequence). Losses at the gene ends were 7 bases for V and 2 bases for J; bases not matched to a gene: 5. The CDR3 is 14 amino acids. CDR3 protein: CASTSGGAAYEQYF. In DNA form, the CDR3 reads TGTGCCAGTACAAGCGGGGGGGCCGCCTACGAGCAGTACTTC.

V and J are TRBV11-2 and TRBJ2-5, with 10 positions matching TRBD1. The germline V gene has CDR1 SGHAT and CDR2 FQNNGV. CDR3 size: 17 residues. The V segment lost 0 bases and the J segment 6 bases; nucleotides outside the gene matches: 10. The CDR3 spells CASSLEGRDRGRKTQYF. In DNA form, the CDR3 reads TGTGCCAGCAGCTTAGAGGGGCGGGACAGGGGCAGGAAGACCCAGTACTTC.

J is TRBJ2-3 and V is TRBV4-3; TRBD1 agrees at 10 bases. The CDR3 extends over 18 amino acids. The germline gives CDR1 LGHNA, CDR2 YSLEER. Trimming cost V 0 bases and J 9 bases; bases outside gene matches: 15. CDR3 residues: CASSQESDRGLPPLTQYF. CDR3 in DNA: TGCGCCAGCAGCCAAGAATCGGACAGGGGGTTGCCCCCTCTCACGCAGTATTTT.

The V call is TRBV10-3, the J call TRBJ1-3; D is unresolved. V gave up 6 bases and J gave up 0 bases, with 12 bases separating them. CDR1 ENHRY and CDR2 SYGVKD come from the germline V gene. This CDR3 spans 15 amino acids. The CDR3 protein is CAIRPRPFSGNTIYF. The CDR3 DNA is TGTGCCATCAGACCCCGGCCATTCTCTGGAAACACCATATATTTT.

The chain couples TRBV6-6 to TRBJ2-7; no clear D. CDR1 and CDR2 (germline): MNHNY, SVGAGI (reference sequence). The CDR3 is 14 amino acids. The V gene lost 2 bases and the J gene lost 3 bases, with 11 bases spanning the gap. The chain's CDR3 is CASSYLGRYYEQYF. DNA for the CDR3: TGTGCCAGCAGTTACCTCGGACGTTACTACGAGCAGTACTTC.

V usage is TRBV20-1 and J usage is TRBJ2-7, with D possibly matching TRBD1 (6 bases). This CDR3 spans 11 amino acids. The V and J ends lost 2 bases and 8 bases respectively, with 10 bases between them. Germline lookup yields CDR1 DFQATT and CDR2 SNEGSKA (reference sequence). DNA of the CDR3: TGCAGTGCTAGATTCTGGGGGCAGCAGTACTTC. Amino acids: CSARFWGQQYF.